Included here is one T cell receptor (beta chain) sequence, with context. Its antigen is unknown. The input lacks base qualities; no much larger clone sits a single base away. TCRbeta CDR3 regions were amplified from genomic DNA using the immunoSEQ Assay, a bias-controlled multiplex PCR. The authors processed their data as follows. The number of nucleated cells in each sample was estimated from the amplification of reference gene primers within the assay. Sequence reads were collapsed and filtered to measure the absolute abundance of every unique TCRbeta CDR3 rearrangement. For each sample, productive Simpson clonality was calculated as the square root of Simpson's diversity index over productive rearrangements. Imported from immuneACCESS, the table was reduced by TCRdb to in-frame sequences with V and J called. These copies leave out some clones; in studies compared against another copy, an unresolved V gene accounts for under half, and the cause of the remainder is not known. V and J calls and clone size are as listed in that table; D and trimming were resolved from the DNA. Present in this sample are about 100,000 clones, about 80% of which were seen just once. Of the sample, under 35% is held by the ten largest clones.

Trimming removed 2 bases from V and 2 bases from J, leaving 19 bases between the germline ends. The germline V gene yields KGHSH for CDR1 and LQKENI for CDR2. Its CDR3 holds 18 amino acids, cysteine through phenylalanine. Only the CDR3 DNA stays, 54 bases, in frame from base 1. The sample originates from a study of blood T cell repertoires in COVID-19 (dated by TCRdb to the early 2020s). Regarding the study in general: The collaborator samples originated in the United States, Italy and Spain and spanned the acute and convalescent phases of COVID-19. The samples were drawn from two sources: the first 160 participants of the ongoing ImmuneRACE study, and over 950 subjects contributed by 6 global collaborators. A freely available public database, intended as a resource for researchers studying the immune response to SARS-CoV-2, is where the repertoires were released. The material from the prospective study consisted of cDNA or gDNA derived from T cells, B-cell-depleted T cells, or PBMCs. Deeply sampled blood TCRbeta repertoires from subjects exposed to, actively infected with, or recovered from COVID-19 were included in the dataset. A de-identified subject ID, COVID-19 status, age in years and sex were almost always included in the sample metadata. HLA class I and class II types, where available, came from metadata supplied by the sample provider rather than from assay-based typing.

Whole blood was collected in K2EDTA tubes by collaborating institutions according to the institutions' own protocols. For TCRbeta analysis, collaborators shipped samples as frozen whole blood, isolated PBMCs, or DNA extracted from either of those sample types. What the study reported, not specific to this receptor: The amount of clinical and demographic metadata varied by source and participant and was provided uncurated.

This receptor was obtained from a man between 65 and 85 years old with active or convalescent COVID-19. Sequencing was performed on peripheral blood. Rearrangement joined TRBV18 to TRBJ2-1; a tentative D call is TRBD2 (5 bases match). The CDR3 reads as follows: CASSPTLSSGGTYNEQFF. The DNA sequence reads TGTGCCAGCTCACCAACGTTATCAAGCGGCGGTACCTACAATGAGCAGTTCTTC. The full variable domain, with segments outside the CDR3 supplied by the reference TRBV18 and TRBJ2-1 proteins, appears as NAGVMQNPRHLVRRRGQEARLRCSPMKGHSHVYWYRQLPEEGLKFMVYLQKENIIDESGMPKERFSAEFPKEGPSILRIQQVVRGDSAAYFCASSPTLSSGGTYNEQFFGPGTRLTVL.